The source of this TCR beta chain is a study of T cell responses to AZD1222 COVID-19 vaccine. Study summary: Second doses were pooled across both intervals (about 4 or about 12 weeks). General study points: CD4 TCRs covered the whole spike, strongest at regions 160-218 and 743-854. Among spike-specific TCRs, nearly half reportedly target unmutated variant regions.

This clone was recorded once. What it binds is unknown. The data were produced by immunoSEQ multiplex PCR, yet TCRdb's version contains in-frame clones alone and is incomplete. Counted here are a few hundred thousand clones, approximately 95% occurring once; the ten biggest clones make up 0.55%. CDR3 length equals 12 residues. Trimming removed 6 bases from V and 3 bases from J, with 9 bases in between. Germline values: CDR1 SNHLY, CDR2 FYNNEI. The material was peripheral blood, obtained on day 0 of AZD1222 vaccination. The V and J genes are TRBV2 and TRBJ2-7; no clear D. This receptor was identified in an adult in good health. DNA of the CDR3: TGTGCCAGCAGGCAGGAGAACTACGAGCAGTACTTC. It is translated as CASRQENYEQYF.